This T cell receptor beta chain originates from a study of blood T cells in healthy people across ages. Study conclusions and caveats: Diversity estimates drawn from one million T cells were deemed underestimates.

PCR was performed a second time for roughly 7 to 11 cycles using a sample-barcoded 5' primer and a J-beta primer mix. TCRdb redid the calling of the 5' RACE reads with MiXCR, one entry per CDR3 protein. The sample holds 750,000 or so distinct CDR3 sequences, just under 25% seen once. This clonotype has more than one count but fewer than ten. Its specificity is not known. This CDR3 contains 14 residues. Germline-derived CDR1 and CDR2 are MNHEY and SVGAGI. These sequences were also reported in another study, on T cells of mothers and their children. That study adds: Similar effects of thymic selection on TCR recombination output were recorded in related and unrelated pairs.

This rearrangement joins TRBV6-5 to TRBJ2-5; no clear D gene. Matching the DNA end better, TRBJ2-7 makes the J call doubtful. Source material: blood. This receptor was identified in a boy younger than 18 in good health. The CDR3 spells CASSSTDNAYEQYF. The CDR3 DNA reads as TGTGCCAGCAGTTCGACCGACAACGCCTACGAGCAGTACTTC.